A single sample gave rise to the 21 T cell receptor beta chains below, sequenced in a study of T cell changes during pregnancy in multiple sclerosis. The data were produced by immunoSEQ multiplex PCR, yet TCRdb's version contains in-frame clones alone and is incomplete. The sample includes fewer than 40,000 clones, 75% to 95% of them seen just once. Material: CD8+ T cells from peripheral blood mononuclear cells, obtained in the first trimester of pregnancy. These receptor sequences come from a female donor with multiple sclerosis, enrolled in a pregnancy study.

The V call is TRBV10-3, the J call TRBJ2-2; the match to TRBD1 covers 9 bases. J was trimmed by 6 bases and V by 5 bases; bases with no gene match: 7. This CDR3 has 15 residues. CDR1 is ENHRY and CDR2 is SYGVKD in the germline V gene. In DNA, the CDR3 is TGTGCCATCAGTCAGACAGGGGGTAGCTCCGGGGAGCTGTTTTTT. Residues: CAISQTGGSSGELFF.

The rearrangement uses TRBV19 and TRBJ1-1; D is uncertain. The CDR3 length is 13 residues. V lost 6 bases and J lost 7, with 15 bases in between. Per the germline V gene, CDR1 is LNHDA and CDR2 is SQIVND (reference sequence). CDR3 in amino acids: CASSPPLRFEAFF. The CDR3 DNA reads TGTGCCAGTAGCCCACCTCTCAGATTTGAAGCTTTCTTT.

This chain links TRBV5-6 with TRBJ2-5; no definite D call. This CDR3 contains 14 residues. The germline V and J ends were trimmed by 1 base and 5 bases, with 12 bases remaining between them. In germline, CDR1 is SGHDT, CDR2 YYEEEE. CDR3: CASSLLGLWETQYF. The DNA of the CDR3 is TGTGCCAGCAGCTTGCTAGGATTATGGGAGACCCAGTACTTC.

This clone showed up just a few times. The J gene is TRBJ1-3, the V gene TRBV5-4; D may be TRBD1 (6 bases). Germline lookup yields CDR1 SGHNT and CDR2 YYREEE (reference sequence). The CDR3 sequence is 16 residues long. V lost 0 bases, J lost 3 bases, and 13 bases lay in between. CDR3 loop: CASSLDGGRGGNTIYF. Written as DNA, the CDR3 is TGTGCCAGCAGCTTGGACGGGGGGCGAGGTGGAAACACCATATATTTT.

The chain joins TRBV28 to TRBJ2-7; a possible D gene is TRBD1 (6 bases). Trimming removed 5 bases at V and 2 bases at J, with 16 bases between. CDR3 length: 15 residues. Germline V gives CDR1 MDHEN, CDR2 SYDVKM. CDR3 nucleotides: TGTGCCAGCAGTGACCCGAGGACAGTGCCCTACGAGCAGTACTTC. This sequence encodes CASSDPRTVPYEQYF.

The chain links TRBV9 to TRBJ2-6; TRBD2 agrees at 8 bases. The trim removed 3 bases at V and 1 base at J, leaving 9 bases unmatched. CDR1 and CDR2 from the germline V gene are SGDLS and YYNGEE. The CDR3 runs to 18 residues. CDR3 nucleotides: TGTGCCAGCAGCGCCCCGGGGGGGGGAGTATCTGGGGCCAACGTCCTGACTTTC. Translated: CASSAPGGGVSGANVLTF.

CDR3 protein: CASSEDQGWTGELFF. CDR3 sequence (DNA): TGTGCCAGCAGTGAGGACCAGGGGTGGACCGGGGAGCTGTTTTTT. The rearrangement joins TRBV6-1 to TRBJ2-2; a possible D gene is TRBD1 (6 bases). Germline CDR1 reads MNHNS; CDR2 reads SASEGT. Trimming cost V 3 bases and J 5 bases, with 13 bases left between them. CDR3 size: 15 residues.

The chain is built from TRBV27 and TRBJ2-7; 11 bases map to TRBD1. The germline V gene encodes CDR1 MNHEY and CDR2 SMNVEV (reference sequence). The CDR3 contains 15 residues. V lost 5 bases to trimming and J lost 7 bases; unmatched junction nucleotides: 10. The DNA for the CDR3 is TGTGCCAGCAGTCTGGGCGGACAGGGGGCGCGGGAGCAGTACTTC. Protein: CASSLGGQGAREQYF.

This clone was detected only once. CDR3 in DNA: TGTGCCAGCAGTTTATGGCCCAATCAGCCCCAGCATTTT. It is translated as CASSLWPNQPQHF. The chain is built from TRBV27 and TRBJ1-5; D is ambiguous. CDR3 length: 13 amino acids. The V and J ends lost 1 base and 3 bases respectively, with 4 bases between them. From germline, CDR1 is MNHEY and CDR2 SMNVEV (reference sequence).

The V gene is TRBV5-5, the J gene TRBJ2-7; D gene unclear. V dropped 2 bases and J dropped 4 bases, with 7 bases sitting between them. The CDR3 is made up of 12 amino acids. Per germline, CDR1 SGHKS and CDR2 YYEKEE (reference sequence). The CDR3, as DNA: TGTGCCAGCAGCTTAGACATGTACGAGCAGTACTTC. Its protein product is CASSLDMYEQYF.

V is TRBV7-9 and J is TRBJ2-2, with D unclear. The ends were cut back, 5 bases at V and 0 bases at J, with 13 bases in the middle. In germline, CDR1 is SEHNR, CDR2 FQNEAQ (reference sequence). The length of the CDR3 is 16 residues. The CDR3: CASSQLTNANTGELFF. CDR3 in DNA: TGTGCCAGCAGCCAACTGACAAACGCGAACACCGGGGAGCTGTTTTTT.

V is TRBV2 and J is TRBJ2-1; the match to TRBD2 covers 7 bases. With 3 bases clipped from V and 5 bases from J, the junction kept 4 bases outside the gene matches. The CDR3 spans 14 residues. Germline CDR1 and CDR2: SNHLY and FYNNEI. The DNA of the CDR3 is TGTGCCAGCAGTGATCGAGCGGGACACAATGAGCAGTTCTTC. It encodes CASSDRAGHNEQFF.

The genes are TRBV25-1 and TRBJ2-2; no firm D call. V lost 6 bases and J lost 7, with 15 bases in between. The CDR3 spans 14 residues. Germline lookup yields CDR1 MGHDK and CDR2 SYGVNS. CDR3 in amino acids: CASRTPITIGELFF. The CDR3 nucleotides read TGTGCCAGCAGAACCCCAATTACTATCGGGGAGCTGTTTTTT.

CDR3 sequence reads: CASSLGLAASEQYF. The CDR3 bases are TGTGCCAGCAGCTTGGGACTAGCAGCCAGTGAGCAGTACTTC. This chain joins TRBV13 and TRBJ2-7; 9 bases fit TRBD2. The junction had 7 bases not matched to a gene; V was cut back by 3 bases and J by 7 bases. The CDR3 sequence is 14 residues long. CDR1 is PRHDT, CDR2 FYEKMQ, per germline (reference sequence).

This clone showed up just once. The chain combines TRBV27 with TRBJ1-1, with D perhaps matching TRBD1 (5 bases). CDR1 and CDR2 from the germline V gene are MNHEY and SMNVEV (reference sequence). This CDR3 has 12 residues. The V gene lost 7 bases and the J gene lost 2 bases, with 8 bases spanning the gap. The CDR3 DNA reads as TGTGCCAGCACGGGACTTAACACTGAAGCTTTCTTT. This sequence encodes CASTGLNTEAFF.

This rearrangement joins TRBV27 to TRBJ2-1, with 11 bases fitting TRBD2. The CDR3 loop spans 14 amino acids. Germline trimming cut 6 bases from V and 4 bases from J; bases unmatched to any gene: 2. CDR1 and CDR2 (germline): MNHEY, SMNVEV (reference sequence). Here the CDR3 reads CASRTSGSYNEQFF. The CDR3 nucleotides are TGTGCCAGCAGAACTAGCGGGAGTTACAATGAGCAGTTCTTC.

This clone has just one count. V and J are TRBV9 and TRBJ2-1, with 11 positions matching TRBD2. CDR3 length equals 13 residues. In germline, CDR1 is SGDLS, CDR2 YYNGEE. After removal of 3 bases from V and 7 bases from J, the junction contained 0 bases not matched to a gene. CDR3 region: CASSGTSGNEQFF. Here the CDR3 DNA reads TGTGCCAGCAGCGGGACTAGCGGGAATGAGCAGTTCTTC.

The rearrangement joins TRBV9 to TRBJ2-3, with 7 nucleotides matching TRBD2. V was pared by 2 bases and J by 2 bases, with 2 bases of the junction left unmatched. CDR1 is SGDLS, CDR2 YYNGEE, per germline. This CDR3 comprises 14 residues. CDR3 in DNA: TGTGCCAGCAGCGTCGGACTAGACACAGATACGCAGTATTTT. It translates to CASSVGLDTDTQYF.

This clone was detected only once. The chain carries TRBV5-4 and TRBJ2-1, with a tentative D call TRBD1 (5 bases). The CDR3 length is 11 residues. The V end was cut by 6 bases, the J end by 8 bases, with 9 bases between. The germline gives CDR1 SGHNT, CDR2 YYREEE (reference sequence). The CDR3 DNA reads TGTGCCAGCAAGTGGGGCGATGAGCAGTTCTTC. This translates into CASKWGDEQFF.

This chain connects TRBV27 to TRBJ2-3; 10 bases align to TRBD1. This CDR3 contains 16 residues. Germline trimming cut 7 bases from V and 4 bases from J; bases unmatched to any gene: 11. The germline V gene encodes CDR1 MNHEY and CDR2 SMNVEV (reference sequence). The CDR3 reads CASTGTGDSGADTQYF. The CDR3, as DNA: TGTGCCAGCACCGGGACAGGGGATTCTGGAGCAGATACGCAGTATTTT.

The rearrangement joins TRBV6-5 to TRBJ2-1; 11 bases align to TRBD2. The V segment lost 6 bases and the J segment 7 bases; nucleotides outside the gene matches: 8. Germline V gene lookup returns CDR1 MNHEY and CDR2 SVGAGI. CDR3 length equals 15 residues. CDR3 DNA sequence: TGTGCCAGCAGCGCCACTAGCGGGAGTTTTAATGAGCAGTTCTTC. Amino acids: CASSATSGSFNEQFF.